The T cell receptor (beta chain) under discussion was sequenced for a study of CD8 T cells in ankylosing spondylitis (dated by TCRdb to 2016 to 2017). For the wider study: The study set out to find disease-linked TCR variants by profiling T cell receptor beta repertoires in ankylosing spondylitis patients and healthy donors. Peripheral blood samples were taken, and synovial fluid was additionally collected from ankylosing spondylitis patients. The full study cohort comprised approximately 23 ankylosing spondylitis patients and some 110 healthy donors.

Broader findings and caveats from the paper: Some motif variants were previously reported in synovial fluid and blood of reactive arthritis patients, suggesting common disease-initiation mechanisms. A TCR beta motif made up of fewer than 10 highly homologous amino acid variants appeared to be characteristic of blood from ankylosing spondylitis patients. According to the report, matched synovial fluid samples from ankylosing spondylitis patients were significantly enriched for the disease-linked clones. A CD8+ phenotype was shown by the disease-linked clones, which were found at relatively low frequencies in peripheral blood.

Sequencing was performed on an Illumina HiSeq 2500. Quantitative 5'-RACE with molecular barcodes was used to prepare TCR beta libraries. In the source study's methods: A new computational method, built on a probabilistic model of VDJ rearrangement, was used to identify disease-linked TCR variants. TCRdb reanalyzed the raw reads on its own, using fastp at Q25 for trimming and MiXCR for clone calling, and kept in-frame beta chains. When rows share a CDR3 protein, they turn into one entry using the most common DNA and genes. The V and J calls come from TCRdb's annotation, not from the publication. For this sample there are roughly 700,000 distinct CDR3 sequences; around 20% appear just once. The biggest ten clones account for around 19% of the sample. V loses 4 bases of germline sequence and J loses 4 bases, and the interval between the two ends is 34 bases. Counted from cysteine to phenylalanine, this CDR3 has 22 amino acids. The read is trimmed to its CDR3 DNA, 66 bases read in frame from base 1. The germline V gene sets CDR1 to LGHNA and CDR2 to YNFKEQ.

This clonotype has more than one count but fewer than ten. Its antigen is still unknown. No qualities accompany the bases; no much larger clone lies one base away. Sequencing was performed on blood, either unsorted or a sorted T cell fraction (not recorded which). The TCR comes from a male donor with ankylosing spondylitis. The chain joins TRBV4-2 to TRBJ1-4, with TRBD1 tentatively as D gene (5 bases match). The CDR3 loop reads CASSPLPFNPNTARDDNEKLFF. In nucleotide form, the sequence is TGTGCCAGCAGCCCACTTCCCTTTAATCCTAACACAGCCCGGGACGATAATGAAAAACTGTTTTTT.